The 32 T cell receptor beta chains below were found in one sample sequenced in a study of T cells in women clearing cervical HPV infection. Some clones are missing from TCRdb's copy, which holds only in-frame ones; the method was immunoSEQ multiplex PCR. The sample totals under 50,000 clones. Sample: blood buffy coat. Every receptor here comes from a woman between 18 and 69 years old with a cervical HPV16 infection that either progressed to CIN3+ or cleared (not recorded which).

To note about this clone: The sequence runs out 3 residues before the end of the CDR3; the remainder is reconstructed from the germline J gene. The chain employs TRBV2 and TRBJ2-7; possible D gene TRBD2, 5 bases. Germline V lookup: CDR1 SNHLY, CDR2 FYNNEI. Trimming cost V 7 bases and J 2 bases, with 15 bases left between them. The CDR3 covers 14 residues. The covered CDR3 bases are TGTGCCAGCAACGAGGGTCTAGCACCCTACGAG. It specifies CASNEGLAPYE. The entire CDR3 protein reads CASNEGLAPYEQYF.

About this clone itself: The read terminates 3 residues before the CDR3 end, so the remaining end is supplied by the germline J gene. The gene calls are TRBV5-5 and TRBJ2-7, with D possibly TRBD2 on 5 matching bases. V gave up 0 bases and J gave up 6 bases, with 13 bases separating them. CDR1 SGHKS and CDR2 YYEKEE come from the germline V gene (reference sequence). The CDR3 runs 14 residues. The CDR3 sequence is CASSLALRVGEQYF. The sequenced part of the CDR3 DNA is TGTGCCAGCAGCTTGGCCTTGAGGGTAGGCGAG.

A note on this clone: Sequencing ends 3 residues short of the CDR3 end; the germline J gene provides the rest. The sample has other DNA sequences that encode this CDR3 too. The chain joins TRBV6-4 to TRBJ1-1; D may be TRBD1 (6 bases). Germline V gives CDR1 MRHNA, CDR2 SNTAGT. Trimming took off 4 bases at V and 4 bases at J, with 16 bases between the two ends. This CDR3 region has 15 residues. CDR3 protein: CASSAEQGAGTEAFF. The sequenced CDR3 bases are TGTGCCAGCAGTGCCGAACAGGGCGCGGGCACTGAA.

A remark on this clone: The missing CDR3 end, 3 residues past where the read stops, is filled in from the germline J gene. The V and J genes are TRBV20-1 and TRBJ2-5, with D perhaps matching TRBD2 (5 bases). The CDR3 loop spans 12 amino acids. The germline V gene has CDR1 DFQATT and CDR2 SNEGSKA (reference sequence). Trimming stripped 5 bases from V and 4 bases from J, with 11 bases between. CDR3 DNA (partial): TGCAGTGCTCTCCTCCGGGGAGAGACC. Protein product: CSALLRGET. The whole CDR3 region reads CSALLRGETQYF.

CDR3 region: CAWSAAGGVNQPQHF. CDR3 bases read: TGTGCCTGGAGCGCGGCAGGGGGCGTCAATCAGCCC. The V and J genes are TRBV30 and TRBJ1-5, with TRBD1 matching over 8 bases. The read terminates 3 residues before the CDR3 end, so the remaining end is supplied by the germline J gene. Germline assignment: CDR1 GTSNPN and CDR2 SVGIG (reference sequence). The ends lost 3 bases at V and 3 bases at J; junction bases unmatched: 7. The CDR3 is made up of 15 amino acids.

Note on this clone: Read coverage stops 3 residues before the CDR3 terminus; the germline J gene supplies the remainder. The V and J genes are TRBV6-2 or TRBV6-3 and TRBJ2-5; 7 nucleotides match TRBD1. Germline loops: CDR1 MNHEY, CDR2 SVGEGT. The CDR3 runs 14 residues. CDR3: CASRLQGRVDTQYF. The CDR3 bases that were read are TGTGCCAGCAGACTACAGGGGCGTGTGGATACC.

For this clone: Germline is not matched at one junction end, which may reflect a read error. The read stops 3 residues short of the end of the CDR3; the missing end is completed from the germline J gene. V and J are TRBV4-2 and TRBJ2-7; TRBD2 agrees at 7 bases. Germline V lookup: CDR1 LGHNA, CDR2 YNFKEQ. The CDR3 runs 16 residues. The CDR3 loop is CASSQDSFGGRYEQYF. The CDR3 bases that were read are TGCGCCAGCAGCCAAGATTCTTTCGGGGGGAGATACGAG.

Note on this clone: With the read ending 3 residues before the CDR3 end, the germline J gene is used to fill in that end. The same CDR3 also results from other DNA sequences found in this sample. The V call is TRBV11-2, the J call TRBJ1-3, with 8 bases aligning to TRBD1. Germline lookup yields CDR1 SGHAT and CDR2 FQNNGV. This CDR3 is built from 14 residues. V dropped 5 bases and J dropped 2; count of bases not matched to a gene: 2. CDR3 in amino acids: CASSQQGAGNTIYF. CDR3 DNA (partial): TGTGCCAGCAGCCAACAGGGGGCTGGAAACACC.

To note about this clone: Coverage ceases 3 residues before the CDR3 finishes, and the germline J gene fills in the end. The chain recombines TRBV12-3 or TRBV12-4 with TRBJ2-7; D remains unclear. The CDR3 has 13 residues. V was cut by 2 bases and J by 6 bases, with 11 bases left in between. The CDR3 bases that were read are TGTGCCAGCAGTTTAACAGACCCCTCCGAG. Protein: CASSLTDPSE. The complete CDR3 sequence is CASSLTDPSEQYF.

In regard to this clone: The observed sequence ends 3 residues before the CDR3 terminus, with the missing tail filled in from the germline J gene. The chain carries TRBV6-2 or TRBV6-3 and TRBJ1-2; D perhaps matches TRBD1 (5 bases). Germline V gene data show CDR1 as MNHEY and CDR2 as SVGEGT. CDR3 length: 16 amino acids. The DNA read from the CDR3 is TGTGCCAGCAGTTCCCCGGGGGGAGCTAGCACAGATACG. Its translation: CASSSPGGASTDT. In full, the CDR3 is CASSSPGGASTDTYTF.

This clone shows up as medium-sized (0.01 to 0.1%) by frequency. The read ends 3 residues early relative to the CDR3; the germline J gene fills the gap. The chain employs TRBV5-5 and TRBJ2-5; 7 nucleotides line up with TRBD1. With V trimmed by 4 bases and J by 1 base, 4 bases remained unmatched. CDR3 length equals 14 residues. CDR1 and CDR2 from the germline V gene are SGHKS and YYEKEE (reference sequence). The CDR3 loop reads CASSTNRGQETQYF. The sequenced part of the CDR3 DNA is TGTGCCAGCAGCACCAACAGGGGCCAAGAGACC.

On this clone itself: The read ends 3 residues early relative to the CDR3; the germline J gene fills the gap. The chain joins TRBV29-1 to TRBJ2-3; 13 bases are a match to TRBD2. In germline, CDR1 is SQVTM, CDR2 ANQGSEA. The CDR3 covers 14 residues. The sequenced part of the CDR3 DNA is TGCAGCGTTGGACTAGCGGGGGGCCAAGAGACG. This sequence encodes CSVGLAGGQET. The whole CDR3 region reads CSVGLAGGQETQYF.

Of note for this clone: The CDR3 is cut off 3 residues early in the read; its end comes from the germline J gene. The gene calls are TRBV9 and TRBJ2-1, with a tentative D call TRBD1 (6 bases). The CDR3 covers 13 residues. Germline V gene data show CDR1 as SGDLS and CDR2 as YYNGEE. The ends were cut back, 5 bases at V and 5 bases at J, with 11 bases in the middle. CDR3 DNA (partial): TGTGCCAGCAGAATCAGGGGCAACAATGAG. This encodes CASRIRGNNE. The full CDR3 protein reads CASRIRGNNEQFF. The complete variable domain, with remaining parts taken from reference TRBV9 and TRBJ2-1, reads DSGVTQTPKHLITATGQRVTLRCSPRSGDLSVYWYQQSLDQGLQFLIQYYNGEERAKGNILERFSAQQFPDLHSELNLSSLELGDSALYFCASRIRGNNEQFFGPGTRLTVL.

As regards this clone: The observed sequence ends 3 residues before the CDR3 terminus, with the missing tail filled in from the germline J gene. The chain recombines TRBV5-1 with TRBJ2-5, with 7 bases that match TRBD1. Losses at the gene ends were 2 bases for V and 2 bases for J; bases not matched to a gene: 9. The CDR3 is made up of 16 amino acids. The germline V gene encodes CDR1 SGHRS and CDR2 YFSETQ. The CDR3: CASSFSGTEWQETQYF. CDR3 DNA, as far as it was read: TGCGCCAGCAGCTTCTCCGGGACAGAGTGGCAAGAGACC.

Note on this clone: The CDR3 end falls 3 residues outside the read, so it is completed with the germline J gene. V usage is TRBV20-1 and J usage is TRBJ2-7, with a weak D call TRBD1 (5 bases). V was clipped by 3 bases and J by 2 bases, with 11 bases between them. The CDR3 contains 13 residues. CDR1 and CDR2 (germline): DFQATT, SNEGSKA (reference sequence). Here the CDR3 reads CSARSAQAYEQYF. The CDR3 bases that were read are TGCAGTGCTAGGTCGGCACAGGCCTACGAG.

This CDR3 is CASSLSSTGSPLHF. The CDR3 bases that were read are TGTGCCAGCAGCTTGTCATCCACAGGTTCACCC. The chain has TRBV7-3 and TRBJ1-6; a possible D gene is TRBD1 (5 bases). The read is 3 residues too short to cover the CDR3 end, so that end is filled in from the germline J gene. Germline CDR1 reads SGHTA; CDR2 reads FQGTGA. V was cut by 3 bases and J by 9 bases, with 12 bases left in between. The CDR3 contains 14 residues. The whole variable domain, filled in from reference TRBV7-3 and TRBJ1-6, reads GAGVSQTPSNKVTEKGKYVELRCDPISGHTALYWYRQSLGQGPEFLIYFQGTGAADDSGLPNDRFFAVRPEGSVSTLKIQRTERGDSAVYLCASSLSSTGSPLHFGNGTRLTVT.

As regards this clone: The CDR3 end falls 3 residues outside the read, so it is completed with the germline J gene. The V and J genes are TRBV15 and TRBJ1-1, with 7 bases that match TRBD1. The ends lost 3 bases at V and 4 bases at J; junction bases unmatched: 5. From germline, CDR1 is LNHNV and CDR2 YYDKDF (reference sequence). The CDR3 sequence is 14 residues long. CDR3 DNA, as far as it was read: TGTGCCACCAGCAGCCGGGACAGCAGCACTGAA. This sequence encodes CATSSRDSSTE. The whole CDR3 protein reads CATSSRDSSTEAFF.

In the case of this clone: The read finishes 3 residues shy of the CDR3 end, and the germline J gene is used to complete it. This sequence joins TRBV2 and TRBJ2-5; D perhaps matches TRBD2 (6 bases). Germline V lookup: CDR1 SNHLY, CDR2 FYNNEI. This CDR3 contains 14 residues. Trimming cost V 8 bases and J 1 base, with 14 bases left between them. The CDR3 is CASPQAGSQETQYF. CDR3 DNA (partial): TGTGCCAGCCCCCAGGCGGGGTCCCAAGAGACC.

Concerning this clone itself: The sequenced fragment ends 3 residues before the CDR3 boundary, so the rest is inferred from the germline J gene. The V call is TRBV4-2, the J call TRBJ1-2; no firm D call. The V gene's germline CDR1 is LGHNA and CDR2 YNFKEQ. CDR3 size: 16 residues. The sequenced CDR3 bases are TGTGCCAGCAGCCAACGTGGAGGGCTCACCCCCTTGGGC. This gives the protein CASSQRGGLTPLG. The CDR3 in full is CASSQRGGLTPLGYTF.

The DNA read from the CDR3 is TGCGCCAGCAGAGTAGGGGGTTCGGGTGAG. Translating gives CASRVGGSGE. The full-length CDR3 reads as CASRVGGSGEQFF. This sequence joins TRBV5-1 and TRBJ2-1, with D possibly being TRBD1 (6 bases). The sequence runs out 3 residues before the end of the CDR3; the remainder is reconstructed from the germline J gene. Deletions cut 5 bases from V and 9 bases from J, with 15 bases between. The CDR3 extends over 13 amino acids. Germline V gene sequence: CDR1 SGHRS, CDR2 YFSETQ.

With respect to this clone: The observed sequence ends 3 residues before the CDR3 terminus, with the missing tail filled in from the germline J gene. V and J are TRBV5-1 and TRBJ1-1; possibly TRBD1 for D (5 bases). Germline V gene lookup returns CDR1 SGHRS and CDR2 YFSETQ. Trimming took 4 bases from V and 1 from J, leaving 11 bases between them. CDR3 length equals 14 residues. The CDR3 sequence: CASSPGTQNTEAFF. The sequenced part of the CDR3 DNA is TGCGCCAGCAGCCCCGGGACTCAGAACACTGAA.

To note about this clone: The CDR3 end falls 3 residues outside the read, so it is completed with the germline J gene. The chain has TRBV2 and TRBJ2-3; D might be TRBD2 (5 bases). This CDR3 has 12 amino acids. Germline V gene lookup returns CDR1 SNHLY and CDR2 FYNNEI. The CDR3 region is CAGDYGQATQYF. The CDR3 bases that were read are TGTGCCGGTGACTACGGGCAGGCGACG.

On this clone: Read data end 3 residues before the CDR3 end; the end is taken from the germline J gene. V and J are TRBV20-1 and TRBJ1-5; 8 bases fit TRBD1. This CDR3 has 15 residues. CDR1 DFQATT and CDR2 SNEGSKA come from the germline V gene (reference sequence). Trimming at V came to 0 bases and at J to 6 bases, leaving 7 bases not matched to a gene. The CDR3 protein is CSARDDRGESQPQHF. Partial CDR3 DNA: TGCAGTGCTAGAGATGACAGGGGAGAGAGTCAGCCC.

Worth noting for this clone: The read halts 3 residues ahead of the CDR3 end, with the missing end drawn from the germline J gene. The chain links TRBV5-4 to TRBJ1-1; the match to TRBD1 covers 7 bases. The ends lost 3 bases at V and 4 bases at J; junction bases unmatched: 9. CDR1 SGHNT and CDR2 YYREEE come from the germline V gene (reference sequence). The CDR3 length is 15 residues. CDR3 region: CASSSRDRRVTEAFF. The sequenced part of the CDR3 DNA is TGTGCCAGCAGCTCCCGGGACAGAAGGGTCACTGAA.

In the case of this clone: The read finishes 3 residues shy of the CDR3 end, and the germline J gene is used to complete it. The rearrangement joins TRBV7-2 to TRBJ2-3, with D tentatively TRBD2 (6 bases). The CDR3 has 14 residues. Germline values: CDR1 SGHTA, CDR2 FQGNSA. V lost 5 bases to trimming and J lost 4 bases, with 13 bases between them. CDR3 protein: CASSQVVAADTQYF. CDR3 bases read: TGTGCCAGCAGCCAAGTGGTAGCGGCAGATACG.

To note about this clone: Sequencing ends 3 residues short of the CDR3 end; the germline J gene provides the rest. The chain has TRBV10-3 and TRBJ2-7, with 10 bases that match TRBD1. Germline CDR1 and CDR2: ENHRY and SYGVKD. V dropped 7 bases and J dropped 3; count of bases not matched to a gene: 3. CDR3 size: 13 residues. CDR3 residues: CAITRTGGYEQYF. The DNA read from the CDR3 is TGTGCCATCACTCGGACAGGGGGCTACGAG.

Turning to this clone: Coverage ceases 3 residues before the CDR3 finishes, and the germline J gene fills in the end. The chain combines TRBV10-3 with TRBJ1-1, with D perhaps TRBD1 (6 bases). The CDR3 totals 14 residues. Trimming took off 3 bases at V and 5 bases at J, with 13 bases between the two ends. CDR1 and CDR2 (germline): ENHRY, SYGVKD. Incomplete CDR3 DNA: TGTGCCATCAGTGAATCTGAGCAGGGGACTGAA. Translation: CAISESEQGTE. The whole CDR3 protein reads CAISESEQGTEAFF.

In regard to this clone: The read halts 3 residues ahead of the CDR3 end, with the missing end drawn from the germline J gene. The chain employs TRBV19 and TRBJ1-3; the match to TRBD1 covers 7 bases. Germline V gene lookup returns CDR1 LNHDA and CDR2 SQIVND (reference sequence). The CDR3 has 18 residues. The V gene end was trimmed by 5 bases and the J gene end by 2 bases; junction bases not matched to a gene: 15. The CDR3 sequence: CASSAGSPQGVTGNTIYF. The CDR3 bases that were read are TGTGCCAGTAGTGCCGGCTCTCCGCAGGGGGTCACTGGAAACACC.

Remarks on this clone: Read data end 3 residues before the CDR3 end; the end is taken from the germline J gene. The V gene is TRBV11-3, the J gene TRBJ2-7; maybe TRBD1 (7 bases). There are 15 residues in the CDR3. Per germline, CDR1 SGHNT and CDR2 YENEEA. Trimming left V 0 bases short and J 3 bases short, with 12 bases between. CDR3 loop: CASSLDGGTVYEQYF. The sequenced part of the CDR3 DNA is TGTGCCAGCAGCTTAGATGGAGGGACAGTCTACGAG.

On this clone itself: The read is 3 residues too short to cover the CDR3 end, so that end is filled in from the germline J gene. The rearrangement uses TRBV29-1 and TRBJ2-3, with 7 positions matching TRBD2. With 3 bases clipped from V and 0 bases from J, the junction kept 6 bases outside the gene matches. Per germline, CDR1 SQVTM and CDR2 ANQGSEA. The CDR3 is 15 amino acids. Incomplete CDR3 DNA: TGCAGCGTTGAGGGGGGGACGCTTAGCACAGATACG. It is translated as CSVEGGTLSTDT. The entire CDR3 protein is CSVEGGTLSTDTQYF.

Comment on this clone: The read ends 3 residues before the CDR3 terminus; that terminus is restored from the germline J gene. The chain is built from TRBV18 and TRBJ2-2, with 7 nucleotides matching TRBD1. The length of the CDR3 is 15 residues. The trim removed 3 bases at V and 4 bases at J, leaving 5 bases unmatched. Germline V CDR1 and CDR2: KGHSH, LQKENI. The CDR3 DNA, read in part, is TGTGCCAGCTCACCGGAACAGGGGATCACCGGGGAG. Translation gives CASSPEQGITGE. The whole CDR3 is CASSPEQGITGELFF.

A word on this clone: With the read ending 3 residues before the CDR3 end, the germline J gene is used to fill in that end. V is TRBV20-1 and J is TRBJ2-1, with 8 bases lining up with TRBD2. Germline loops: CDR1 DFQATT, CDR2 SNEGSKA (reference sequence). The V and J ends lost 0 bases and 6 bases, in that order; junction bases with no gene match: 10. This CDR3 spans 16 amino acids. CDR3 amino acids: CSARDLGAGVLNEQFF. The sequenced CDR3 bases are TGCAGTGCTAGAGATCTCGGAGCGGGAGTCCTCAATGAG.